The 27 T cell receptor beta chains in this list originate from one sample, sequenced in a study of T cells in Graves' hyperthyroidism and ophthalmopathy. The source material, RNA transcripts, was used to amplify TCR beta CDR3 regions. Using the HTBI primer set, a first-round RT-PCR was run on the TCR CDR3. TCRdb reanalysed the multiplex PCR reads using MiXCR and keeps one entry per CDR3 protein. The sample yields some 690,000 distinct CDR3 sequences, roughly a sixth seen once. Sequenced material: blood. These receptors were obtained from a man aged 45-60 years with Graves' hyperthyroidism.

A remark on this clonotype: One base away lies a much larger clone, so this may be a sequencing read error. V usage is TRBV3-1 and J usage is TRBJ1-2; no clear D gene. Germline CDR1 LGHDT, CDR2 YNNKEL (reference sequence). The CDR3 totals 15 residues. The V end was cut by 1 base, the J end by 6 bases, with 15 bases between. The CDR3 loop reads CASSQGGNTDDGYTF. The CDR3 nucleotides are TGTGCCAGCAGCCAAGGAGGGAACACTGACGATGGCTACACCTTC.

CDR3 coding DNA: TGTGCCATTTACAGGGGAGGGGGCTACACCTTC. Encoded protein: CAIYRGGGYTF. The chain links TRBV10-3 to TRBJ1-2; TRBD1 aligns across 7 bases. J gave up 8 bases and V 9 bases, and 6 bases lay outside the gene matches. Per germline, CDR1 ENHRY and CDR2 SYGVKD. CDR3 size: 11 residues.

This clonotype has at least ten counts. J is TRBJ2-1 and V is TRBV27; tentatively, D is TRBD2 (5 bases). V was trimmed by 4 bases and J by 5 bases, leaving 15 bases between them. Germline loops: CDR1 MNHEY, CDR2 SMNVEV (reference sequence). The CDR3 contains 15 residues. The CDR3 spells CASSSAEDYHNEQFF. The CDR3 region has the DNA TGTGCCAGCAGTTCCGCGGAGGATTACCACAATGAGCAGTTCTTC.

The J gene is TRBJ2-1, the V gene TRBV19; D gene unclear. The V and J ends lost 0 bases and 0 bases respectively, with 9 bases between them. The CDR3 spans 16 residues. Germline CDR1 reads LNHDA; CDR2 reads SQIVND (reference sequence). The CDR3 protein is CASSIDRVGSYNEQFF. CDR3 sequence (DNA): TGTGCCAGTAGTATAGATAGGGTCGGCTCCTACAATGAGCAGTTCTTC.

This clonotype showed up many times. The CDR3: CASSSTGTSHPGELFF. The CDR3 DNA sequence: TGTGCCAGCAGCTCCACCGGGACTAGCCACCCCGGGGAGCTGTTTTTT. This chain links TRBV7-3 with TRBJ2-2; the match to TRBD2 covers 9 bases. The CDR3 length is 16 residues. J gave up 6 bases and V 4 bases, and 9 bases lay outside the gene matches. Per the germline V gene, CDR1 is SGHTA and CDR2 is FQGTGA. Filled out from reference TRBV7-3 and TRBJ2-2, the complete variable domain reads GAGVSQTPSNKVTEKGKYVELRCDPISGHTALYWYRQSLGQGPEFLIYFQGTGAADDSGLPNDRFFAVRPEGSVSTLKIQRTERGDSAVYLCASSSTGTSHPGELFFGEGSRLTVL.

This clonotype has a count of ten or more. The chain combines TRBV27 with TRBJ1-6; no firm D call. CDR3 size: 13 residues. Germline lookup yields CDR1 MNHEY and CDR2 SMNVEV (reference sequence). Trimming removed 0 bases from V and 8 bases from J, with 5 bases in between. The CDR3 reads CASSLSIDSPLHF. Written as DNA, the CDR3 is TGTGCCAGCAGTTTATCGATAGATTCACCCCTCCACTTT.

About this clonotype itself: One end of the junction varies from germline; a read error may be responsible. The chain has TRBV18 and TRBJ2-7, with unresolved D. Germline CDR1 KGHSH, CDR2 LQKENI. The CDR3 is 11 residues long. In DNA, the CDR3 is TGTGCCTGCTCAGAAGCCTACGAGCAGTACTTC. This codes for CACSEAYEQYF.

This rearrangement joins TRBV18 to TRBJ1-1; the D gene is possibly TRBD1 (6 bases). This CDR3 is 15 amino acids long. Looked up from germline, CDR1 is KGHSH and CDR2 is LQKENI. Trimming left V 5 bases short and J 0 bases short, with 13 bases between. The CDR3 spells CASSYNGQLNTEAFF. Here the CDR3 DNA reads TGTGCCAGCTCATACAACGGACAGTTGAACACTGAAGCTTTCTTT.

The chain links TRBV27 to TRBJ1-5; no definite D call. This CDR3 spans 14 amino acids. V shed 4 bases and J shed 1 base, with 8 bases lying between them. Germline V gene sequence: CDR1 MNHEY, CDR2 SMNVEV (reference sequence). The CDR3 sequence is CASSSYKSNQPQHF. CDR3 bases: TGTGCCAGCAGTTCTTACAAGAGCAATCAGCCCCAGCATTTT.

This clonotype was seen a few times. A much larger clone differs by one base, so this may be a read error. The chain has TRBV28 and TRBJ2-3; D may be TRBD2 (5 bases). Trimming stripped 2 bases from V and 1 base from J, with 7 bases between. The CDR3 totals 14 residues. The germline V gene encodes CDR1 MDHEN and CDR2 SYDVKM. The CDR3 coding sequence is TGTGCCAGCAGTTTACACGGGGGCACAGATACGCAGTATTTT. Translation: CASSLHGGTDTQYF.

This sequence joins TRBV7-9 and TRBJ1-1, with a weak D call TRBD1 (6 bases). Germline-derived CDR1 and CDR2 are SEHNR and FQNEAQ (reference sequence). V lost 4 bases to trimming and J lost 5 bases, with 23 bases between them. The CDR3 runs to 17 residues. The CDR3 DNA follows: TGTGCCAGCAGCTCAACCCAACAGGGTCGTTGGGATACTGAAGCTTTCTTT. It encodes CASSSTQQGRWDTEAFF.

This clonotype was recorded many times. The chain employs TRBV12-3 or TRBV12-4 and TRBJ2-3, with D maybe TRBD2 (7 bases). The CDR3 totals 19 residues. Trimming removed 7 bases at V and 4 bases at J, with 30 bases between. CDR3 loop: CASTPTARGEGNWADTQYF. The CDR3 coding sequence is TGTGCCAGCACCCCGACGGCGAGGGGGGAGGGGAATTGGGCAGATACGCAGTATTTT.

This clonotype was seen repeatedly, ten times or more. The CDR3 loop is CASSLLAGTFEQYF. CDR3 DNA sequence: TGTGCCAGCAGTTTACTAGCGGGTACCTTCGAGCAGTACTTC. The gene calls are TRBV28 and TRBJ2-7, with TRBD2 matching over 8 bases. The germline V gene encodes CDR1 MDHEN and CDR2 SYDVKM. The J segment lost 6 bases and the V segment lost 2 bases, leaving 6 bases of the junction unmatched. The CDR3 sequence is 14 residues long.

This clonotype came up many times. V gene TRBV18 combines with J gene TRBJ1-4, with a possible D match to TRBD1 (5 bases). In germline, CDR1 is KGHSH, CDR2 LQKENI. V was cut by 4 bases and J by 3 bases, with 9 bases left in between. The CDR3 has 14 amino acids. CDR3 protein: CASSRGTSNEKLFF. CDR3 nucleotides: TGTGCCAGCTCACGCGGGACCTCTAATGAAAAACTGTTTTTT.

This clonotype was detected once. This chain connects TRBV2 to TRBJ2-3, with TRBD2 matching over 9 bases. V lost 5 bases to trimming and J lost 4 bases; unmatched junction nucleotides: 7. The CDR3 has 15 amino acids. Germline assignment: CDR1 SNHLY and CDR2 FYNNEI. DNA of the CDR3: TGTGCCAGCAGTTCGGGCGGGAGGGTACCAGATACGCAGTATTTT. The encoded protein is CASSSGGRVPDTQYF.

The V and J genes are TRBV20-1 and TRBJ2-7; 8 bases match TRBD2. Germline CDR1 and CDR2: DFQATT and SNEGSKA (reference sequence). After removal of 3 bases from V and 2 bases from J, the junction contained 9 bases not matched to a gene. This CDR3 has 15 amino acids. Here the CDR3 DNA reads TGCAGTGCTAGGTTCGCTAGCGGGCCCCCCTACGAGCAGTACTTC. Encoded protein: CSARFASGPPYEQYF.

This clonotype occurred many times. V and J are TRBV12-3 or TRBV12-4 and TRBJ1-5, with D unresolved. Between the trimmed V and J ends, which lost 7 bases and 7 bases, there was a span of 11 bases. The CDR3 extends over 12 amino acids. The CDR3 spells CASTPGRQPQHF. The CDR3 bases are TGTGCCAGCACCCCCGGGCGGCAGCCCCAGCATTTT.

This clonotype has a handful of counts. The rearrangement uses TRBV6-5 and TRBJ1-4; D gene ambiguous. The CDR3 sequence is 14 residues long. CDR1 is MNHEY, CDR2 SVGAGI, per germline. Deletions cut 0 bases from V and 8 bases from J, with 10 bases between. The CDR3 sequence is CASSYSTWVEKLFF. The CDR3 bases are TGTGCCAGCAGTTACTCGACTTGGGTCGAAAAACTGTTTTTT.

This chain connects TRBV27 to TRBJ1-5; TRBD1 agrees at 12 bases. The CDR3 is 17 amino acids. Germline V gene lookup returns CDR1 MNHEY and CDR2 SMNVEV (reference sequence). V shed 5 bases, J shed 2 bases, and the junction held 7 bases outside the gene matches. In nucleotides, the CDR3 is TGTGCCAGCAGTCCGATAGGGACAGGGGGCGGCAATCAGCCCCAGCATTTT. The encoded protein is CASSPIGTGGGNQPQHF.

At least ten counts were recorded for this clonotype. This sequence joins TRBV12-3 or TRBV12-4 and TRBJ2-1; 8 bases fit TRBD1. The junction had 9 bases not matched to a gene; V was cut back by 4 bases and J by 7 bases. The CDR3 loop spans 15 amino acids. The chain's CDR3 is CASSSQGAGGNEQFF. In DNA, the CDR3 is TGTGCCAGCAGTTCCCAGGGGGCGGGCGGGAATGAGCAGTTCTTC.

This clonotype was seen ten or more times. This chain links TRBV14 with TRBJ2-7, with D tentatively TRBD2 (6 bases). This CDR3 contains 13 residues. Germline V gene sequence: CDR1 SGHDN, CDR2 FVKESK. Trimming cost V 2 bases and J 7 bases, with 12 bases left between them. CDR3 in amino acids: CASSQLLAGEQYF. In DNA form, the CDR3 reads TGTGCCAGCAGCCAATTACTGGCGGGGGAGCAGTACTTC.

This clonotype was counted between two and nine times. CDR3 sequence reads: CASGVLTGTEQYF. The DNA of the CDR3 is TGTGCCAGCGGGGTACTAACTGGGACCGAGCAGTACTTC. The gene calls are TRBV27 and TRBJ2-7; perhaps D is TRBD1 or TRBD2 (5 bases each). This CDR3 comprises 13 residues. Germline assignment: CDR1 MNHEY and CDR2 SMNVEV (reference sequence). V dropped 8 bases and J dropped 6 bases, with 17 bases sitting between them.

The chain combines TRBV19 with TRBJ2-2, with D uncertain. V was shortened by 7 bases and J by 1 base, with 10 bases between the two germline ends. From germline, CDR1 is LNHDA and CDR2 SQIVND (reference sequence). The CDR3 contains 14 residues. CDR3: CASMLQMNTGELFF. In DNA, the CDR3 is TGTGCCAGTATGTTACAGATGAACACCGGGGAGCTGTTTTTT.

This clonotype was observed a handful of times. This chain links TRBV29-1 with TRBJ1-5, with D perhaps matching TRBD1 (5 bases). CDR1 and CDR2 (germline): SQVTM, ANQGSEA. This CDR3 spans 13 amino acids. Trimming took off 4 bases at V and 1 base at J, with 8 bases between the two ends. CDR3 coding DNA: TGCAGCGTTGGACGGGGCAGCAATCAGCCCCAGCATTTT. Residues: CSVGRGSNQPQHF.

This clonotype has at least ten counts. The rearrangement links TRBV11-2 to TRBJ2-7; TRBD2 matches 9 bases. CDR3 length: 15 amino acids. The trim removed 4 bases at V and 2 bases at J, leaving 6 bases unmatched. Germline V gene sequence: CDR1 SGHAT, CDR2 FQNNGV. The CDR3 loop reads CASSYGLALTYEQYF. The DNA of the CDR3 is TGTGCCAGCAGCTACGGACTAGCGCTAACCTACGAGCAGTACTTC. The variable domain in full, completed from reference TRBV11-2 and TRBJ2-7, reads EAGVAQSPRYKIIEKRQSVAFWCNPISGHATLYWYQQILGQGPKLLIQFQNNGVVDDSQLPKDRFSAERLKGVDSTLKIQPAKLEDSAVYLCASSYGLALTYEQYFGPGTRLTVT.

This clonotype was seen only a few times. One end of the junction does not line up with germline, which may come from a read error. The gene calls are TRBV12-3 or TRBV12-4 and TRBJ1-6, with 8 bases matching TRBD1. The CDR3 sequence is 16 residues long. The CDR3 reads CASRTDRDEYNPPLHF. The CDR3 DNA is TGTGCCAGCAGGACGGACAGGGATGAATATAATCCACCCCTCCACTTT.

This clonotype appeared many times. The chain has TRBV2 and TRBJ1-2; the match to TRBD1 covers 8 bases. This CDR3 is built from 16 residues. Germline-derived CDR1 and CDR2 are SNHLY and FYNNEI. Trimming removed 7 bases from V and 4 bases from J; junction bases left unmatched: 14. The CDR3 coding sequence is TGTGCCAGCATGGCCACCCAGGGGGCGATTGGCTATGGCTACACCTTC. Protein sequence: CASMATQGAIGYGYTF.